The clone carrying this TCR beta chain came up once. This specimen belongs to a study of blood T cell repertoires in COVID-19. Across the whole study: Specimens from acute and convalescent COVID-19 originated in the United States, Italy and Spain. From T cells, B-cell-depleted T cells, or PBMCs came the material, which was cDNA or gDNA.

The CDR3 extends over 10 amino acids. CDR1 and CDR2 from the germline V gene are SQVTM and ANQGSEA. The germline V and J ends were trimmed by 7 bases and 9 bases, with 10 bases remaining between them. Per the original data handling: Scientists estimated how many nucleated cells there were by amplifying reference gene primers. The data were produced by immunoSEQ multiplex PCR, yet TCRdb's version contains in-frame clones alone and is incomplete. V, J and clone size are those of that table, while D and trimming were read from the DNA. Found here are more than 95,000 clones, around 76% of them singletons; the top ten hold about 20%.

The specimen sequenced was peripheral blood. J is TRBJ2-1 and V is TRBV29-1; D ambiguous. This clonotype was sampled from an elderly man with acute or convalescent COVID-19. The CDR3 bases are TGCAGCGGCCGATTTAGTGAGCAGTTCTTC. It encodes CSGRFSEQFF.